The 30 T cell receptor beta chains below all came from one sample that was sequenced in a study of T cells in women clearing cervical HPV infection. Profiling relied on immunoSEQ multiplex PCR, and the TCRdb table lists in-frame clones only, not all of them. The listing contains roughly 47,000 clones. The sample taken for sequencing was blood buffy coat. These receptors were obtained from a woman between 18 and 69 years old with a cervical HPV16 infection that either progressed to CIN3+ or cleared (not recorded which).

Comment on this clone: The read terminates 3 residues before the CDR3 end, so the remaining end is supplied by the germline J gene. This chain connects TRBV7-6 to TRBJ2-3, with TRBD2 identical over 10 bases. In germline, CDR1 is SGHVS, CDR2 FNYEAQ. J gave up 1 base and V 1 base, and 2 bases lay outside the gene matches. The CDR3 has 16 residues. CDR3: CASSLGLAGGTDTQYF. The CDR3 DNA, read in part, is TGTGCCAGCAGCTTAGGGCTAGCGGGGGGCACAGATACG.

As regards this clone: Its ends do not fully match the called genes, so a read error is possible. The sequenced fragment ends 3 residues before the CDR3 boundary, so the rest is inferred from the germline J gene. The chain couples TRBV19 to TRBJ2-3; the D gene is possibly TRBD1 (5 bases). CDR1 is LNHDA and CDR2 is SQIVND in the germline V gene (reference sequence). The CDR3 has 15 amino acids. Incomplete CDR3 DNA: TGTGCCAGTAGTCTAAGCCAAAGGGGTTCAGAGACG. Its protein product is CASSLSQRGSET. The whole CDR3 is CASSLSQRGSETQYF.

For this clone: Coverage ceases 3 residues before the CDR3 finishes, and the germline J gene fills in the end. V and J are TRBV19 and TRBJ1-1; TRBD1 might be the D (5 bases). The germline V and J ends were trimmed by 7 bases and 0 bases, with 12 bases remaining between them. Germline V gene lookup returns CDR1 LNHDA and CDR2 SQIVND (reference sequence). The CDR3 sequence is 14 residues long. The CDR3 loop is CASKNRHMNTEAFF. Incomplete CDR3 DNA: TGTGCCAGTAAGAACAGGCACATGAACACTGAA.

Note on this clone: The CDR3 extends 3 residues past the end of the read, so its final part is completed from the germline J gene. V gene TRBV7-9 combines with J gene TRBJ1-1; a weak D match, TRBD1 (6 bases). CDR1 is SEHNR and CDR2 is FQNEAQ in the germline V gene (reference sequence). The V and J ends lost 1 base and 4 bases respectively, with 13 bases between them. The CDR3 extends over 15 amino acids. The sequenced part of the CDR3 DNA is TGTGCCAGCAGCTTAGATCAGGGGCGTGGCACTGAA. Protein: CASSLDQGRGTE. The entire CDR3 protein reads CASSLDQGRGTEAFF.

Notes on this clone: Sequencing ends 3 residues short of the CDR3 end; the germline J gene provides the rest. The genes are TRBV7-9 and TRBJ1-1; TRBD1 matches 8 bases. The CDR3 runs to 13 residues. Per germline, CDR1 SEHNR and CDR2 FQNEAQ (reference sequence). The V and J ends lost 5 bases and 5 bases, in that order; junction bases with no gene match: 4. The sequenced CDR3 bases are TGTGCCAGCAGCCACGACAGGGGAACTGAA. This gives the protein CASSHDRGTE. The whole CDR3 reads CASSHDRGTEAFF.

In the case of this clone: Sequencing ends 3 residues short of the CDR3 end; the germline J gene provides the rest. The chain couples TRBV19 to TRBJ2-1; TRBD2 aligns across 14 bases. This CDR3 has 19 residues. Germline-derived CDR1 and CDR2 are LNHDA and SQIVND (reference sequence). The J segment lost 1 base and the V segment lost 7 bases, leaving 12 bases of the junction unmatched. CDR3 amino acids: CASTGRGTSGRRSYNEQFF. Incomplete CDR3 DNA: TGTGCCAGTACCGGACGGGGGACTAGCGGGAGAAGGTCCTACAATGAG.

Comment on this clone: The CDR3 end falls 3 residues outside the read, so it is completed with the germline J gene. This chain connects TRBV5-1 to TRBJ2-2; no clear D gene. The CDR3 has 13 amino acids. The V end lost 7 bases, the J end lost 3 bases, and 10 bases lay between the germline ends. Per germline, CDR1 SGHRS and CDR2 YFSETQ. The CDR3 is CASRDTDTGELFF. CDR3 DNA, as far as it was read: TGCGCCAGCCGTGACACCGACACCGGGGAG.

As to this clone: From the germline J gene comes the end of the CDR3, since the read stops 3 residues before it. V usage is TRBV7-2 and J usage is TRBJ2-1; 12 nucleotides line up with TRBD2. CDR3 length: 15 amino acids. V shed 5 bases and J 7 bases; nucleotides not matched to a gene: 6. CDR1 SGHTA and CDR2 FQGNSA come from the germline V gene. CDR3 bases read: TGTGCCAGCAGCCGGAGACTAGCGGGAGAAAATGAG. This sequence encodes CASSRRLAGENE. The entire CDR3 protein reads CASSRRLAGENEQFF.

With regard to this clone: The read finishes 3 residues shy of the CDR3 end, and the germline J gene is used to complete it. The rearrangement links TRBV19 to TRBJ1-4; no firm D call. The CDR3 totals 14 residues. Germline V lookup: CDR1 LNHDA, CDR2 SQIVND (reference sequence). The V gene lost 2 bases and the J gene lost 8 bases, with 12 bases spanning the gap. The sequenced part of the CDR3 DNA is TGTGCCAGTAGTATATACCCTCTACGGGAAAAA. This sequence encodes CASSIYPLREK. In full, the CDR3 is CASSIYPLREKLFF.

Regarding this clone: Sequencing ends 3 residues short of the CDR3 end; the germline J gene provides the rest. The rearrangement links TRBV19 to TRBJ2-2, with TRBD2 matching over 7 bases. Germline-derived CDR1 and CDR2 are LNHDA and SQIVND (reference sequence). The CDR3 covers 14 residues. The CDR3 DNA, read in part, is TGTGCCAGTAGTAGTATGAGCGGGGCCAACGTG. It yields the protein CASSSMSGANV. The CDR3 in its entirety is CASSSMSGANVLFF.

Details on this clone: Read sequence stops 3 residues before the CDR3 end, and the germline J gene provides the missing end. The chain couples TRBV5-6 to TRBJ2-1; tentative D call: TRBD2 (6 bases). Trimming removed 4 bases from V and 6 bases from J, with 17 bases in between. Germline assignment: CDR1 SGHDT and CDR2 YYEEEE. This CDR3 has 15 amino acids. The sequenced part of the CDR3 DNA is TGTGCCAGCAGCGGTTTTAATGGGCGGGGCAATGAG. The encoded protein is CASSGFNGRGNE. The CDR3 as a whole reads CASSGFNGRGNEQFF.

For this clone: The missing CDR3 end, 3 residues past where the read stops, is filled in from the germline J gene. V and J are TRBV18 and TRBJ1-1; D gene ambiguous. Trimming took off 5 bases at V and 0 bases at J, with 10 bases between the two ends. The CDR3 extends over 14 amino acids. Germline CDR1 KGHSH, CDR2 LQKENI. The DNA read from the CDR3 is TGTGCCAGCTCAGTAAAACAGATGAACACTGAA. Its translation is CASSVKQMNTE. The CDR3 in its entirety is CASSVKQMNTEAFF.

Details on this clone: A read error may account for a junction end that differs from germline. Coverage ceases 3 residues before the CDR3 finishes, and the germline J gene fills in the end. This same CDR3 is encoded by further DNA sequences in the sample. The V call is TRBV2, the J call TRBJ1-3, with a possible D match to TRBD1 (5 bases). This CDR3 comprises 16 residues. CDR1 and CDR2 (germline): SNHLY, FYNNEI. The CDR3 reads CASSEEMGRAGNTIYF. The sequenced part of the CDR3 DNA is TGTGCCAGCAGTGAAGAGATGGGCAGGGCTGGGAACACC.

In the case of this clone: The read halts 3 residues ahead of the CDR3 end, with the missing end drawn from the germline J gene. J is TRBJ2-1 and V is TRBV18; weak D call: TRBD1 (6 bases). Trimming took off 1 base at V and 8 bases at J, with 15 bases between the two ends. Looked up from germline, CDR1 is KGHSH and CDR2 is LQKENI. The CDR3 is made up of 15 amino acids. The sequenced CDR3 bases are TGTGCCAGCTCACCACAAACCTCCGGGACACATGAG. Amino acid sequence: CASSPQTSGTHE. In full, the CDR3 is CASSPQTSGTHEQFF.

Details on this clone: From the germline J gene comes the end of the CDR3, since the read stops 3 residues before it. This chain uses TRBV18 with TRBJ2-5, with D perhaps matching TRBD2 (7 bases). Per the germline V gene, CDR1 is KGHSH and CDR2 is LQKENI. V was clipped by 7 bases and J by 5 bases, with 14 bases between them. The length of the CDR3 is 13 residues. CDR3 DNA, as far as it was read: TGTGCCAGCTGTGGGGGGGCGGGTGAGACC. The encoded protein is CASCGGAGET. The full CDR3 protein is CASCGGAGETQYF.

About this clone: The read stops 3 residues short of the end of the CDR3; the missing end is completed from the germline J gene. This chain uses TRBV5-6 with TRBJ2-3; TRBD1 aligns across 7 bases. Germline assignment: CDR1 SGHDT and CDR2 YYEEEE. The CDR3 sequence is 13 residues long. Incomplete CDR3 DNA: TGTGCCAGCGAAAGGGGGCGCGGAGAGACG. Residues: CASERGRGET. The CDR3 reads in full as CASERGRGETQYF.

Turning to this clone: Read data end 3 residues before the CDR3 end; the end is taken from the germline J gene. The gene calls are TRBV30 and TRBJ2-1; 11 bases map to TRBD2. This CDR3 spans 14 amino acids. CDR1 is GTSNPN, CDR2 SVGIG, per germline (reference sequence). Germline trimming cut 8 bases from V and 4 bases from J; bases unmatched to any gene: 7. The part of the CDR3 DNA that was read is TGTGCCGGGGCCGGGACTAGCGGTTACAATGAG. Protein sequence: CAGAGTSGYNE. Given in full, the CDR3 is CAGAGTSGYNEQFF.

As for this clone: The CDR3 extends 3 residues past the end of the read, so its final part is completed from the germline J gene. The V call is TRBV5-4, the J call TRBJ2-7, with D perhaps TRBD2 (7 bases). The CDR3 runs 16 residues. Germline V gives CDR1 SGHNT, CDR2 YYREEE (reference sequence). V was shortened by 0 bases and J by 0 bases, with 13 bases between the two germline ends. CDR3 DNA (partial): TGTGCCAGCAGCTTGGCGGCGGGGGCGAGCTCCTACGAG. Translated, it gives CASSLAAGASSYE. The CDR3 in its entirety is CASSLAAGASSYEQYF.

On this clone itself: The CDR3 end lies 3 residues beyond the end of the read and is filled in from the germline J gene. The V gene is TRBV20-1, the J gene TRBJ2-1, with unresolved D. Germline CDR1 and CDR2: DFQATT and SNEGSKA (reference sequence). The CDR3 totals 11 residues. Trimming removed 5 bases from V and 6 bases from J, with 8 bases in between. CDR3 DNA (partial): TGCAGTGCTTATATCGTCAATGAG. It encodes CSAYIVNE. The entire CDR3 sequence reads CSAYIVNEQFF.

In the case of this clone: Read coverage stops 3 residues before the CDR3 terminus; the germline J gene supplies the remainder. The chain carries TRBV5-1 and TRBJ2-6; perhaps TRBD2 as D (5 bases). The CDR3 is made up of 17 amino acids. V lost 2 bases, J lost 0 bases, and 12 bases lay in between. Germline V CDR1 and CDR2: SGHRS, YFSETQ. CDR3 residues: CASSLNGEGSGANVLTF. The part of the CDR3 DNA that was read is TGCGCCAGCAGCTTAAACGGTGAGGGCTCTGGGGCCAACGTC.

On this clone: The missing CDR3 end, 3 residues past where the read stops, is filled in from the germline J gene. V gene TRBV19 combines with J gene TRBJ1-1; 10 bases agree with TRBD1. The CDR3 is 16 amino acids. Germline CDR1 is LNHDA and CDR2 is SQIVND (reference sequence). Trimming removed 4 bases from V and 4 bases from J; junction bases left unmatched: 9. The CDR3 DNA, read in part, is TGTGCCAGTAGTAGTAGTGGGACAGGGGTTGGCACTGAA. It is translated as CASSSSGTGVGTE. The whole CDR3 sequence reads CASSSSGTGVGTEAFF.

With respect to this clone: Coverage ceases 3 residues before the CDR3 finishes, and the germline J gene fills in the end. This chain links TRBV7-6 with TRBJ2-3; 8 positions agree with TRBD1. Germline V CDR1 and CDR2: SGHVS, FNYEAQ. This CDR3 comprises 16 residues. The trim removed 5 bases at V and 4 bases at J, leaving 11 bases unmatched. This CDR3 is CASSADRGGVPDTQYF. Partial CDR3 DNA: TGTGCCAGCAGCGCCGACAGGGGTGGAGTGCCAGATACG.

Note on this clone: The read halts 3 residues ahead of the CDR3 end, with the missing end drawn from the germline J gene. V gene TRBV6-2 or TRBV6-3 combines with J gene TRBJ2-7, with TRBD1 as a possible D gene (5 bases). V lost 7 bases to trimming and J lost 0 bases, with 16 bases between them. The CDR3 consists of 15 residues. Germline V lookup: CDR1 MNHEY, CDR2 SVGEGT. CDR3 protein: CASNLLGRYSYEQYF. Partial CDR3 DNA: TGTGCCAGCAATCTTCTGGGGCGGTACTCCTACGAG.

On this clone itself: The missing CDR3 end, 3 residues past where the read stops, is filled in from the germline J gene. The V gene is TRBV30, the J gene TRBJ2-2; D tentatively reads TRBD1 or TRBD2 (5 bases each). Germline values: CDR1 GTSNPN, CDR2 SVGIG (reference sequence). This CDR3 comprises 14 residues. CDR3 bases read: TGTGCCTGGAGTGGGCCAGGGAGAAGTGAAAAG. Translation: CAWSGPGRSEK. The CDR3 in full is CAWSGPGRSEKLFF.

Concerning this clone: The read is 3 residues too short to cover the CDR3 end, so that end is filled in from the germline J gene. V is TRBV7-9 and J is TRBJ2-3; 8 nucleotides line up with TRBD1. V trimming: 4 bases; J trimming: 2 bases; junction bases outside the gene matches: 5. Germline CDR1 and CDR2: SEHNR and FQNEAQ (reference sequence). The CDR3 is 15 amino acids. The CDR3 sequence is CASSSGQAYTDTQYF. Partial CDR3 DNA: TGTGCCAGCAGCTCGGGACAGGCGTACACAGATACG.

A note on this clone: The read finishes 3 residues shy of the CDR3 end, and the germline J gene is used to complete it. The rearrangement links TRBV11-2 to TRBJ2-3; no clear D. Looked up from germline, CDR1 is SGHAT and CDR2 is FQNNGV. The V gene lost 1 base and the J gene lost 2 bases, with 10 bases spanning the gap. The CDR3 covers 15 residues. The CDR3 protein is CASSLVGVATDTQYF. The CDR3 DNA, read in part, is TGTGCCAGCAGCTTAGTCGGTGTAGCCACAGATACG.

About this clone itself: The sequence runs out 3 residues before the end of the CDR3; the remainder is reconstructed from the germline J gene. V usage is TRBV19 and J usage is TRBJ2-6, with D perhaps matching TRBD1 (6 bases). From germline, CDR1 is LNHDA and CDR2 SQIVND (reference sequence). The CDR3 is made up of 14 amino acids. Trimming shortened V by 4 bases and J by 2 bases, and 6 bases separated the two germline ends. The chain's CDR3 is CASSTGAGANVLTF. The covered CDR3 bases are TGTGCCAGTAGTACAGGGGCTGGGGCCAACGTC.

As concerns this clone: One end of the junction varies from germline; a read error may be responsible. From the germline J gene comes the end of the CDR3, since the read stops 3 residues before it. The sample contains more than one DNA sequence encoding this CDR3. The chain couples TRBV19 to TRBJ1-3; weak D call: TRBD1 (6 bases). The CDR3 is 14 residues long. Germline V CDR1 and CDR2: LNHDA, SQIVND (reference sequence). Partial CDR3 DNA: TGTGCCAGTAGTGTAACAGGGTTAGGAAACACA. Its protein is CASSVTGLGNT. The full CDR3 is CASSVTGLGNTIYF.

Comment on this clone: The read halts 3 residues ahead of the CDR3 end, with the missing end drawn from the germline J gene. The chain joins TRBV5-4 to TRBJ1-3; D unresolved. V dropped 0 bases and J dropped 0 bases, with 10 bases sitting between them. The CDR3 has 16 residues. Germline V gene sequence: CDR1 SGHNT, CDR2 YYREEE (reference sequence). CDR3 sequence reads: CASSLAGVDSGNTIYF. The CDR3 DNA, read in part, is TGTGCCAGCAGCTTGGCCGGGGTTGACTCTGGAAACACC.

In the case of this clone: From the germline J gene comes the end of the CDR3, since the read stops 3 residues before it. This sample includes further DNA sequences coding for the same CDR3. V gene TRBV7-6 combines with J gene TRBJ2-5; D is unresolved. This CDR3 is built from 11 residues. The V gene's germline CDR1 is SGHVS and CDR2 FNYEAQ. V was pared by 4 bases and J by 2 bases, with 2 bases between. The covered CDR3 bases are TGTGCCAGCAGCTCACAAGAGACC. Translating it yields CASSSQET. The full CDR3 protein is CASSSQETQYF.